This TCR beta chain appears in the sequencing data of a study of a mutant IDH1 vaccine in newly diagnosed glioma. Study summary: There were eight vaccinations for patients, given in weeks 1, 3, 5, 7, 11, 15, 19 and 23. Patients arrived already treated with radiotherapy, temozolomide, or both, most having had both.

TCRdb's copy holds only in-frame clones and misses some; the assay was immunoSEQ multiplex PCR. Of 40,000 to 55,000 clones in the sample, 91% were seen once. Germline-derived CDR1 and CDR2 are LNHDA and SQIVND (reference sequence). The CDR3 has 15 residues. V trimming: 5 bases; J trimming: 4 bases; junction bases outside the gene matches: 5. Regarding the study as a whole: Patients showed vaccine-induced immune responses at a rate of around 94%. Pseudoprogression seemingly bore no relation to changes in top peripheral T cell clonotypes.

The time point: week 11, during vaccination. Vaccination used 300 ug of mutant IDH1 20-mer peptide per dose, with topical imiquimod. In the case of this clone: The target antigen is unknown.

The genes are TRBV19 and TRBJ2-5, with 12 bases that match TRBD1. The receptor was derived from a man aged 50 or older with glioma. Specimen: PBMCs, collected from a glioma patient whose treatment included an IDH1 peptide vaccine. The CDR3 here is CASSLRDRGPETQYF. The CDR3 coding sequence is TGTGCCAGTAGTCTCCGGGACAGGGGGCCAGAGACCCAGTACTTC. Looking up the rest from reference TRBV19 and TRBJ2-5 gives the full variable domain: DGGITQSPKYLFRKEGQNVTLSCEQNLNHDAMYWYRQDPGQGLRLIYYSQIVNDFQKGDIAEGYSVSREKKESFPLTVTSAQKNPTAFYLCASSLRDRGPETQYFGPGTRLLVL.